This T cell receptor (beta chain) was recovered during a study of T cell repertoires in cytomegalovirus infection. For the study at large: Public signatures in TCR beta pointed to CMV infection and matching HLA type.

This CDR3 comprises 16 residues. Germline-derived CDR1 and CDR2 are MNHNS and SASEGT. The V gene lost 0 bases and the J gene lost 7 bases, with 18 bases spanning the gap. TCRdb re-derived calls from the reads in MiXCR, one entry per CDR3 protein. The sample shows about 100,000 distinct CDR3 sequences, around 22% of them seen only once. This clonotype occurred many times. This receptor was taken from a human donor in good health (CMV status not recorded). Some clones in this sample may be carry-over from other donors' samples. Sequenced: CD8+ T cells from PBMCs. The rearrangement joins TRBV6-1 to TRBJ1-2, with D perhaps TRBD1 (5 bases). CDR3 protein: CASSEALKVQGRGYTF. The DNA of the CDR3 is TGTGCCAGCAGTGAAGCGCTTAAAGTCCAGGGTCGTGGCTACACCTTC.